The TCR beta chain under discussion was sequenced for a study of blood T cell repertoires in COVID-19. This CDR3 has 19 amino acids. Generated by immunoSEQ multiplex PCR, the TCRdb table keeps only in-frame clones and is missing some. The table records tens of thousands of clones, 72% of them present only once. Ages ranged from roughly 18 to 100 years, with residence in more than 20 US areas. Cohorts were based on clinical histories the participants reported. What was sequenced was PBMCs or T cells enriched from blood (not recorded which). This TCR derives from a woman between 55 and 75 years old who had been exposed to COVID-19. The chain is built from TRBV21-1 and TRBJ1-4; the DNA was not compared with TRBD1, the D call given in the table. TRBV21-1 is given as a pseudogene. CDR3 DNA: TGTGCCAGCAGCAAACGGTATTCCAGGGTCGTTGCTCAGGGTGAAAAACTGTTTTTT. It is translated as CASSKRYSRVVAQGEKLFF.